This T cell receptor beta chain was profiled in a study of CD8 T cells in Susac syndrome. Roughly 0.45 to 1 ug RNA was reverse transcribed with random hexamers. MiXCR, applied by TCRdb to the immunoSEQ multiplex PCR reads, yields one record per CDR3 protein. This sample has about 290,000 distinct CDR3 sequences; about nine tenths occur once, and the top ten carry about 0.17%. This clonotype occurred once. TEMRA cells were FACS-enriched, unlike CD8+ and CD4+ T cells, which were negatively isolated. This TCR derives from a human donor with multiple sclerosis. Sequenced sample: CD8+ T cells from PBMCs.

In DNA form, the CDR3 reads TGTGCCAGCAGCGGCGGTACCTACGAGCAGTACTTC. Its protein is CASSGGTYEQYF. This rearrangement joins TRBV9 to TRBJ2-7; D is unclear. Germline lookup yields CDR1 SGDLS and CDR2 YYNGEE. With 3 bases removed from V and 2 bases from J, the gap between germline ends came to 6 bases. The CDR3 runs 12 residues.